This T cell receptor (beta chain) was sequenced during a study of sequential checkpoint blockade in melanoma. In the study overall: Each arm's sequence ended with maintenance nivolumab.

The assay was immunoSEQ multiplex PCR, and TCRdb's table has in-frame clones only and misses some. Of tens of thousands of clones in the sample, roughly 89% are singletons; the top ten hold 9.5% to 15%. The treatment is: randomized to nivolumab then ipilimumab (arm A) or the reverse (arm B). Patients had received no earlier DNA-damaging chemotherapy. The CDR3 spans 15 residues. With 6 bases clipped from V and 4 bases from J, the junction kept 12 bases outside the gene matches. CDR1 SGHTA and CDR2 FQGNSA come from the germline V gene. This TCR was sampled from a human donor with melanoma. Sequencing used CD8+ T cells sorted from blood (inferred from file names), obtained from a patient given nivolumab and ipilimumab in sequence. The rearrangement joins TRBV7-2 to TRBJ2-7; TRBD2 matches at 7 bases. The CDR3 sequence: CASSLTSARSYEQYV. DNA of the CDR3: TGTGCCAGCAGTCTTACTAGCGCAAGATCGTACGAGCAGTACGTC.